One and the same sample provided the 4 T cell receptor beta chains below, sequenced in a study of spatial heterogeneity in lung cancer. A single record per CDR3 protein comes from TCRdb applying MiXCR to the 5' RACE reads. Of about 38,000 distinct CDR3 sequences listed, 5% to 6.5% are singletons. Time point specified: sample taken at primary tumor resection. This material consisted of PBMCs, taken at surgery. These receptors all stem from a female donor with early-stage non-small cell lung cancer.

This sequence joins TRBV7-9 and TRBJ1-2, with 7 bases identical to TRBD1. The CDR3 consists of 13 residues. J lost 2 bases, V lost 5 bases, and 2 bases had no gene match. CDR1 SEHNR and CDR2 FQNEAQ come from the germline V gene (reference sequence). CDR3 sequence: CASSTGQNYGYTF. The CDR3 DNA is TGTGCCAGCAGCACGGGACAGAACTATGGCTACACCTTC.

This clonotype was recorded many times. The rearrangement uses TRBV4-2 and TRBJ2-3, with D unresolved. This CDR3 is 13 amino acids long. Germline V gene lookup returns CDR1 LGHNA and CDR2 YNFKEQ. Between the trimmed V and J ends, which lost 0 bases and 2 bases, there was a span of 3 bases. DNA of the CDR3: TGTGCCAGCAGCCAAGAGCCCACAGATACGCAGTATTTT. It encodes CASSQEPTDTQYF.

This clonotype was counted between two and nine times. This chain links TRBV6-5 with TRBJ2-7; TRBD1 matches 10 bases. CDR1 is MNHEY, CDR2 SVGAGI, per germline. The CDR3 contains 12 residues. The V gene end was trimmed by 8 bases and the J gene end by 3 bases; junction bases not matched to a gene: 1. The CDR3 region is CASGTGDYEQYF. CDR3 nucleotides: TGTGCCAGCGGGACAGGGGACTACGAGCAGTACTTC.

The V call is TRBV2, the J call TRBJ2-1, with 8 bases matching TRBD2. The CDR3 totals 13 residues. The V segment lost 6 bases and the J segment 7 bases; nucleotides outside the gene matches: 5. Germline V CDR1 and CDR2: SNHLY, FYNNEI. CDR3 in DNA: TGTGCCAGCAGGACCGGACTAGCAAATGAGCAGTTCTTC. The encoded protein is CASRTGLANEQFF.